Listed below are T cell receptor beta chains from one sample, sequenced in a study of early T cells in non-severe SARS-CoV-2 infection. TCRdb passed the 5' RACE reads through MiXCR, listing each CDR3 protein once. This sample has under 45,000 distinct CDR3 sequences, with around 7% found just once. Sequencing was performed on whole blood, taken at baseline. All receptors come from an adult who was a healthcare worker with PCR-confirmed SARS-CoV-2 infection or an uninfected control (not recorded which). Both conserved end residues are part of each CDR3. The D gene is left open where the match is weak. The size of a clone is reported for some rows only, either as once, few or many, or as a class for expanded clones.

CDR3nt	CDR3aa	abundance	v_gene	j_gene	d_gene
TGTGCCAGCGAAAGGAACACTGAAGCTTTCTTT	CASERNTEAFF	few	TRBV7-9	TRBJ1-1	-
TGTGCCAGCAGTTCCCACGGGGTGGGGAACACTGAAGCTTTCTTT	CASSSHGVGNTEAFF	many	TRBV6-5	TRBJ1-1	-
TGTGCCAGCAGTCCCGGACAGGGGTCAAATCAGCCCCAGCATTTT	CASSPGQGSNQPQHF	few	TRBV12-3/TRBV12-4	TRBJ1-5	TRBD1
TGCAGCGTTCTAGAACTAGCGGGAGCCGAGCAGTACTTC	CSVLELAGAEQYF	many	TRBV29-1	TRBJ2-7	TRBD2
TGTGCCACCAGTGACGCCCGGACAGGGACCTTAAATCAGCCCCAGCATTTT	CATSDARTGTLNQPQHF	many	TRBV24-1	TRBJ1-5	TRBD1
TGCAGTGCTACCCCTCCGACTGGGACAGGGGGGCCAGATACGCAGTATTTT	CSATPPTGTGGPDTQYF	many	TRBV20-1	TRBJ2-3	TRBD1
TGCGCCAGCAGTGAGGGCAGGATCCCCTTGGGGACCCAGTACTTC	CASSEGRIPLGTQYF	many	TRBV10-1	TRBJ2-5	-
TGTGCCAGCAGCACTTGGGACAGGGGGCGAGGGGATACGCAGTATTTT	CASSTWDRGRGDTQYF	many	TRBV3-1	TRBJ2-3	TRBD1
TGCGCCAGCAGCCAGACTGACTTGGATGAGCAGTTCTTC	CASSQTDLDEQFF	many	TRBV4-3	TRBJ2-1	-
TGTGCCAGCAGTTCCCCGGGGCAGGGCACCGGGGAGCTGTTTTTT	CASSSPGQGTGELFF	many	TRBV27	TRBJ2-2	-
TGTGCCAGCGGCGTACAGGGGACCCCCTCCTACGAGCAGTACTTC	CASGVQGTPSYEQYF	few	TRBV5-5	TRBJ2-7	TRBD1
TGTGCCAGCAGTTTCTTCTCCCTTCCCGGACAGGGGATCCCTTATAGCAATCAGCCCCAGCATTTT	CASSFFSLPGQGIPYSNQPQHF	few	TRBV28	TRBJ1-5	TRBD1
TGTGCCAGCAGTTTAGAGGGCGGGAGCGCCTACAATGAGCAGTTCTTC	CASSLEGGSAYNEQFF	many	TRBV28	TRBJ2-1	TRBD2
TGCAGCGTCGATCCACAGGGGGCTCTGGGCTATGGCTACACCTTC	CSVDPQGALGYGYTF	few	TRBV29-1	TRBJ1-2	TRBD1
TGTGCCAGCAGTTTCAACCTGATGAGCTCTGAAAACACCATATATTTT	CASSFNLMSSENTIYF	few	TRBV28	TRBJ1-3	-
TGCGCCAGCAGCTTAGCGAGGGGTCCAGATACGCAGTATTTT	CASSLARGPDTQYF	many	TRBV4-3	TRBJ2-3	-
TGTGCCAGCAGTCCTGGGGTTGGGGCTTTAGGATCACCCCTCCACTTT	CASSPGVGALGSPLHF	few	TRBV28	TRBJ1-6	-
TGTGCCTGGAGTCGTGATTCACCCCTCCACTTT	CAWSRDSPLHF	-	TRBV30	TRBJ1-6	-
TGTGCCAGCAGTGACTTAAATAGATGTGAGTCTACCTACGAGCAGTACTTC	CASSDLNRCESTYEQYF	many	TRBV6-4	TRBJ2-7	-
TGTGCCAGTAGTATAGGCAGACAGGGGGGTTATCAGCCCCAGCATTTT	CASSIGRQGGYQPQHF	many	TRBV19	TRBJ1-5	TRBD1
TGCGCCAGCAGCCAAAACAGGGTCGACACCGGGGAGCTGTTTTTT	CASSQNRVDTGELFF	many	TRBV4-3	TRBJ2-2	-
TGCGCCAGCAGCCAAGAACCCTCGAACACCGGGGAGCTGTTTTTT	CASSQEPSNTGELFF	few	TRBV4-1	TRBJ2-2	-
TGTGCCAGCAGCCAAGAGGCCGAGCAGTACTTC	CASSQEAEQYF	many	TRBV3-1	TRBJ2-7	-
TGCGCCAGCAGCCAAGAGGATTCAGCCCTTTATGGCTACACCTTC	CASSQEDSALYGYTF	few	TRBV4-1	TRBJ1-2	-
TGTGCCAGCAGCCGCGACAGGGGCCCCAACTACGAGCAGTACTTC	CASSRDRGPNYEQYF	many	TRBV4-2	TRBJ2-7	TRBD1
TGTGCCAGCAGCCAAGCAAGGGGCGGACAAGTTAAATCGAACACCGGGGAGCTGTTTTTT	CASSQARGGQVKSNTGELFF	few	TRBV3-1	TRBJ2-2	-
TGTGCCATCAGAGGGACAGAATCACCCCTCCACTTT	CAIRGTESPLHF	many	TRBV10-3	TRBJ1-6	TRBD1
TGCGCCAGCAGCTTGGATCGCAGGGGTCAATACAATGAGCAGTTCTTC	CASSLDRRGQYNEQFF	few	TRBV5-1	TRBJ2-1	-
TGTGCCACCCAGGAGTTAGGGACCTACAATGAGCAGTTCTTC	CATQELGTYNEQFF	-	TRBV2	TRBJ2-1	-
TGTGCCAGCAGCCTCGGGACAGGGTCTCCGGTGCAGTACTTC	CASSLGTGSPVQYF	-	TRBV7-3	TRBJ2-7	TRBD1
TGTGCCAGCAGTTTCTACGGGACTACAAATAGCGGGGAGCTGTTTTTT	CASSFYGTTNSGELFF	few	TRBV27	TRBJ2-2	TRBD2
TGTGCCAGCAGACGGGACACCAACACCGGGGAGCTGTTTTTT	CASRRDTNTGELFF	few	TRBV3-1	TRBJ2-2	-
TGCAGTGCTAGATTGATGGGACTAGCGGGGACCCTAGCCAAAAACATTCAGTACTTC	CSARLMGLAGTLAKNIQYF	many	TRBV20-1	TRBJ2-4	TRBD2
TGTGCCAGCAGCCTCTCTAGGTCCGCCGGGGAGCTGTTTTTT	CASSLSRSAGELFF	-	TRBV3-1	TRBJ2-2	-
TGTGCCAGCAGTTACCCCCGTCCGGAATTCTATGGCTACACCTTC	CASSYPRPEFYGYTF	few	TRBV6-2/TRBV6-3	TRBJ1-2	-
TGTGCCAGCAGTATCCCGGCAGTCGCCAAAAACATTCAGTACTTC	CASSIPAVAKNIQYF	-	TRBV6-2/TRBV6-3	TRBJ2-4	-
TGTGCCACGGTGGGACTAGCGTTAGGGAATGAGCAGTTCTTC	CATVGLALGNEQFF	many	TRBV6-2/TRBV6-3	TRBJ2-1	TRBD2
TGCAGCGTTGACAAGGGGCAAACAGATGACACTGAAGCTTTCTTT	CSVDKGQTDDTEAFF	many	TRBV29-1	TRBJ1-1	-
TGCGCCAGCAGCTTGAATTTAGACGGCTACTCTGGGGCCAACGTCCTGACTTTC	CASSLNLDGYSGANVLTF	few	TRBV5-1	TRBJ2-6	-
TGTGCCAGCAGCCTACTAGCGTTCCCCGAGCAGTTCTTC	CASSLLAFPEQFF	-	TRBV11-1	TRBJ2-1	TRBD2
TGTGCCAGCAGCTTAAGAGGGACTAGCGCCGATGAGCAGTTCTTC	CASSLRGTSADEQFF	many	TRBV7-3	TRBJ2-1	TRBD2
TGTGCCAGCAGCCCAAAAACAGGGGGGAACACTGAAGCTTTCTTT	CASSPKTGGNTEAFF	few	TRBV7-9	TRBJ1-1	TRBD1
TGTGCCAGCAGCCAGGGACAGGCTTTCGAGCAGTACTTC	CASSQGQAFEQYF	many	TRBV3-1	TRBJ2-7	TRBD1
TGTGCCGTGGGACTAGATTATGGGGGCCAAGAGACCCAGTACTTC	CAVGLDYGGQETQYF	-	TRBV10-3	TRBJ2-5	TRBD2
TGTGCCAGCAGTTACTATTCGGGGGCTAATCAGCCCCAGCATTTT	CASSYYSGANQPQHF	many	TRBV6-2/TRBV6-3	TRBJ1-5	-
TGTGCCTGGACAACCGGACAGGGGGCCCCTGAAGCTTTCTTT	CAWTTGQGAPEAFF	few	TRBV30	TRBJ1-1	TRBD1
TGCAGTGCTAGTTCTCTTACACAAGAGACCCAGTACTTC	CSASSLTQETQYF	-	TRBV20-1	TRBJ2-5	-